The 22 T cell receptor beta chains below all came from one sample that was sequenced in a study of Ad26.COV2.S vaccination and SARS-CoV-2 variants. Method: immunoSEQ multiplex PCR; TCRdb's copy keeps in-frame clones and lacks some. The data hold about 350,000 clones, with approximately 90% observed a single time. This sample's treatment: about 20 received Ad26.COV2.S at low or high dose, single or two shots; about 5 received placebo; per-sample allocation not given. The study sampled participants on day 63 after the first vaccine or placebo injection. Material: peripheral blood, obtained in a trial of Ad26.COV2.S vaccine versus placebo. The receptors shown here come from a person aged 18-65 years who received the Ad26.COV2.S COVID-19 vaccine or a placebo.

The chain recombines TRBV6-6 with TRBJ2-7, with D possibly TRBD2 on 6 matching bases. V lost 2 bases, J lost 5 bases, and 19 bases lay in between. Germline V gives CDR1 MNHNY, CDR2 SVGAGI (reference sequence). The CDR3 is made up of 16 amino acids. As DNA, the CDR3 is TGTGCCAGCAGTTACCCCGTCCGACTAGAAATGGACGAGCAGTACTTC. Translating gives CASSYPVRLEMDEQYF.

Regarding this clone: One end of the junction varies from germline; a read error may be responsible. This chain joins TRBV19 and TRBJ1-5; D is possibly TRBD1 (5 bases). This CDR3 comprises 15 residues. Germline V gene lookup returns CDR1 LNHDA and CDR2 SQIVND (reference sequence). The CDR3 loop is CASSSSGGSNQPQHF. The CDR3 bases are TGTGCCAGCAGTAGTAGTGGGGGTAGCAATCAGCCCCAGCATTTT.

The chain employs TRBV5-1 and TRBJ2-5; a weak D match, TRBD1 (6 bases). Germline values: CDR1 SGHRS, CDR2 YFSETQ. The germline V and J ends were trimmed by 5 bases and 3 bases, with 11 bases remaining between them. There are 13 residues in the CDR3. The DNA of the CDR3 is TGCGCCAGCAGGTGGAACAGGGAAGAGACCCAGTACTTC. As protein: CASRWNREETQYF.

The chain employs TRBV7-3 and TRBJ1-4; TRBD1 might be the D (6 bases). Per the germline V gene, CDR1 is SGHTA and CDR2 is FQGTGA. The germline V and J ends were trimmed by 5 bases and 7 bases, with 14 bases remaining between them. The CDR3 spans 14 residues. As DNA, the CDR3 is TGTGCCAGCAGCCAAGGGGGGGCGAGTGAAAAACTGTTTTTT. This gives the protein CASSQGGASEKLFF.

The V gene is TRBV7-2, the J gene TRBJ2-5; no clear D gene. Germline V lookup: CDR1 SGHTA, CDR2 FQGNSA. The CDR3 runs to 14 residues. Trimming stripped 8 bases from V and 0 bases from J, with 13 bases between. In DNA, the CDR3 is TGTGCCAGCGGAAACATGGGGTACCAAGAGACCCAGTACTTC. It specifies CASGNMGYQETQYF.

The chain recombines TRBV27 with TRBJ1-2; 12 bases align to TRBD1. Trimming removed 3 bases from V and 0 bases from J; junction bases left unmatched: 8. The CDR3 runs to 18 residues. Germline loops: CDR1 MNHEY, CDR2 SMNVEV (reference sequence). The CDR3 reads CASSFKWGQGASNYGYTF. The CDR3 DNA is TGTGCCAGCAGTTTTAAGTGGGGACAGGGGGCTTCTAACTATGGCTACACCTTC.

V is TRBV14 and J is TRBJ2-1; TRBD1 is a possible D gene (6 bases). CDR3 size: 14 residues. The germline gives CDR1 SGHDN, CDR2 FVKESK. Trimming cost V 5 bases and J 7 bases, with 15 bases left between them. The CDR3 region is CASSVMTGGNEQFF. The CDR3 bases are TGTGCCAGCAGCGTCATGACAGGTGGGAATGAGCAGTTCTTC. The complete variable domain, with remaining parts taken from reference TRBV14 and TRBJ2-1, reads EAGVTQFPSHSVIEKGQTVTLRCDPISGHDNLYWYRRVMGKEIKFLLHFVKESKQDESGMPNNRFLAERTGGTYSTLKVQPAELEDSGVYFCASSVMTGGNEQFFGPGTRLTVL.

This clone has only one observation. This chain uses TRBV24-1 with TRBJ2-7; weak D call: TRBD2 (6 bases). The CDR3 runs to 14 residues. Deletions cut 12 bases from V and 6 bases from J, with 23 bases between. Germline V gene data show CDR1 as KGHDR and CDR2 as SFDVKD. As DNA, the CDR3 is TGTGCCCCCACACAGAGAGGCGGGGATCGCGAGCAGTACTTC. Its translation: CAPTQRGGDREQYF.

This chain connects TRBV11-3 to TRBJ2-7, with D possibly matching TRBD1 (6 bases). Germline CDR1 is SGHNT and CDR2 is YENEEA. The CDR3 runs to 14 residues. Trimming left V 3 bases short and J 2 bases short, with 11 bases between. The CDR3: CASSFRGPTYEQYF. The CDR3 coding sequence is TGTGCCAGCAGCTTCAGGGGTCCTACCTACGAGCAGTACTTC.

The CDR3 loop is CASSGQDYEQYF. The DNA for the CDR3 is TGCGCCAGCAGCGGACAGGACTACGAGCAGTACTTC. The chain recombines TRBV4-3 with TRBJ2-7, with TRBD1 matching over 7 bases. Trimming took 5 bases from V and 3 from J; bases not matched to a gene: 1. CDR1 and CDR2 from the germline V gene are LGHNA and YSLEER. The CDR3 covers 12 residues.

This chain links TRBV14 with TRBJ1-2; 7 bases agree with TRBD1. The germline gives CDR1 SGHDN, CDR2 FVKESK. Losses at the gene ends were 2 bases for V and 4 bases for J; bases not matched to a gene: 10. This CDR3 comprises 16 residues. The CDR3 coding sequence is TGTGCCAGCAGCCAATCACAGGGGCAGATGAGCTATGGCTACACCTTC. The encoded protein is CASSQSQGQMSYGYTF. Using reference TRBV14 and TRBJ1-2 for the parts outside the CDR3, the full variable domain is EAGVTQFPSHSVIEKGQTVTLRCDPISGHDNLYWYRRVMGKEIKFLLHFVKESKQDESGMPNNRFLAERTGGTYSTLKVQPAELEDSGVYFCASSQSQGQMSYGYTFGSGTRLTVV.

The CDR3 reads CASSWAGEGNEQFF. As DNA, the CDR3 is TGTGCCAGCAGTTGGGCAGGGGAGGGCAATGAGCAGTTCTTC. The chain couples TRBV27 to TRBJ2-1; TRBD2 might be the D (7 bases). Between the trimmed V and J ends, which lost 4 bases and 6 bases, there was a span of 13 bases. The CDR3 runs 14 residues. CDR1 is MNHEY and CDR2 is SMNVEV in the germline V gene (reference sequence).

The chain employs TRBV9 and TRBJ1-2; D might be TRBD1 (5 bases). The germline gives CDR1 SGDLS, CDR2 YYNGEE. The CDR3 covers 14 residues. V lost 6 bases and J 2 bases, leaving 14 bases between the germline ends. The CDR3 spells CASTQTGGNYGYTF. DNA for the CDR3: TGTGCCAGCACCCAAACCGGGGGGAACTATGGCTACACCTTC.

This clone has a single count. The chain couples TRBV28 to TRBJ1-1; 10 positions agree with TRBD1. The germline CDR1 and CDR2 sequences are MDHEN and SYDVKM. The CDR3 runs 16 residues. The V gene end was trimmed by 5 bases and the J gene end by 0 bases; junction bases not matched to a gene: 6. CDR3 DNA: TGTGCCAGCAGTCTGGGGACAGGGGTACTGAACACTGAAGCTTTCTTT. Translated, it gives CASSLGTGVLNTEAFF.

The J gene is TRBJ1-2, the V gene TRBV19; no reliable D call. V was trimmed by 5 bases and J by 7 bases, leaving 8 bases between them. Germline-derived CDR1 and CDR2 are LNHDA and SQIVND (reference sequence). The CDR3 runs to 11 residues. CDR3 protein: CASSWAAGYTF. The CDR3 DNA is TGTGCCAGTAGTTGGGCAGCTGGCTACACCTTC.

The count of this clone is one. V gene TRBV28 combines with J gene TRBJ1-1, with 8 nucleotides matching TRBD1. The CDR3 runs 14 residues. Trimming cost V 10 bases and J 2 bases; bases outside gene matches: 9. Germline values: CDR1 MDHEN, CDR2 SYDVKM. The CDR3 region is CAIKTRGQNTEAFF. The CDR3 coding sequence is TGTGCCATTAAAACCAGGGGGCAAAACACTGAAGCTTTCTTT.

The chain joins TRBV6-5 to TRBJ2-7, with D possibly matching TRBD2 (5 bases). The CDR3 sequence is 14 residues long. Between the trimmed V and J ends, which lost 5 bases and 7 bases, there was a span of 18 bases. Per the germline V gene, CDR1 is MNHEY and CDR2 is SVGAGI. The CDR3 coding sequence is TGTGCCAGCAGTCAGGAGGCCCCGGTGAAAGAGCAGTACTTC. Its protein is CASSQEAPVKEQYF.

CDR3 coding DNA: TGTGCCAGCTCCCCCTCACTAGCGGGAGATGGAGACGAGCAGTACTTC. This translates into CASSPSLAGDGDEQYF. The chain combines TRBV18 with TRBJ2-7, with 11 bases lining up with TRBD2. V lost 6 bases to trimming and J lost 5 bases; unmatched junction nucleotides: 12. This CDR3 contains 16 residues. Germline CDR1 is KGHSH and CDR2 is LQKENI.

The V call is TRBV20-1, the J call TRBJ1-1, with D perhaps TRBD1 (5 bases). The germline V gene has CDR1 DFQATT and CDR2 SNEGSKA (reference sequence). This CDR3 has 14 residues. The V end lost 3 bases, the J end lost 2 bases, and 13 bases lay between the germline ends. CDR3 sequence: CSASNGHINTEAFF. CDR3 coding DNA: TGCAGTGCTAGTAACGGACACATTAACACTGAAGCTTTCTTT.

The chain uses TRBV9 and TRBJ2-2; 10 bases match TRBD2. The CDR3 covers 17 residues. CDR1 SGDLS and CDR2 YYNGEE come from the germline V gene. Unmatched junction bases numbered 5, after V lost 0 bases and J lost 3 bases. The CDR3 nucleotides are TGTGCCAGCAGCGTAGGCCCTAGCGGGAGATACACCGGGGAGCTGTTTTTT. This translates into CASSVGPSGRYTGELFF.

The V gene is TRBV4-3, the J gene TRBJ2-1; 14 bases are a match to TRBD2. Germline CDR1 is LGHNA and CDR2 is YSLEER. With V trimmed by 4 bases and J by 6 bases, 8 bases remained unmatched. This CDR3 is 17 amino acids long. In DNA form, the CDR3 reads TGCGCCAGCAGCCCTTGGACTAGCGGGGGGTCGGTCAATGAGCAGTTCTTC. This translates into CASSPWTSGGSVNEQFF.

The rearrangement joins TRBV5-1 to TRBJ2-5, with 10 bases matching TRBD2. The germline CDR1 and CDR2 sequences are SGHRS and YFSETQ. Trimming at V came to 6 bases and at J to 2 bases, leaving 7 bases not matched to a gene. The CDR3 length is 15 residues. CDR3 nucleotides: TGCGCCAGCAACTCAGCGGGACTAGCGCAAGAGACCCAGTACTTC. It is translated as CASNSAGLAQETQYF.